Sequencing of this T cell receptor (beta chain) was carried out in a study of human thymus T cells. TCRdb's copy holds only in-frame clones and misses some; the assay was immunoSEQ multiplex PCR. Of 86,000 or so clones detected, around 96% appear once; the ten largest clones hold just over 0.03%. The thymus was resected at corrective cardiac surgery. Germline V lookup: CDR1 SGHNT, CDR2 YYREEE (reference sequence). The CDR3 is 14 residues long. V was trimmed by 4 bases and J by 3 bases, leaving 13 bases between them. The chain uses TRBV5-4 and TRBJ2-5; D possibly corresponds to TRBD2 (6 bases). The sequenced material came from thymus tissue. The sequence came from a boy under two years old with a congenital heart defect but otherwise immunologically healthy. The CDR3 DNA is TGTGCCAGCAGCCCCTGGAGGGGAGAAGAGACCCAGTACTTC. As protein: CASSPWRGEETQYF.